This T cell receptor (beta chain) was observed in a study of T cell responses to AZD1222 COVID-19 vaccine. Assay used: immunoSEQ multiplex PCR; TCRdb lists only in-frame clones, some missing. The sample holds approximately 100,000 clones, around 95% seen once. Germline CDR1 is MRHNA and CDR2 is SNTAGT. The CDR3 sequence is 15 residues long. Unmatched junction bases numbered 5, after V lost 5 bases and J lost 4 bases. Study-level findings and limits: Repertoire samples came only from after the peak T cell response.

A note on this clone: Its antigen remains unknown.

The specimen comprised peripheral blood, sampled on day 0 of AZD1222 vaccination. The source of this sequence is an adult in good health. The J gene is TRBJ2-1, the V gene TRBV6-4; TRBD2 agrees at 10 bases. CDR3 sequence: CASSTIAGGYNEQFF. In nucleotides, the CDR3 is TGTGCCAGCAGTACCATAGCGGGAGGATACAATGAGCAGTTCTTC.